A selection of T cell receptor beta chains follows, all from one sample in a study of T cells in Graves' hyperthyroidism and ophthalmopathy. TCRdb independently ran MiXCR on the multiplex PCR reads; one entry per CDR3 protein. The data show fewer than 350,000 distinct CDR3 sequences, about an eighth seen once. Sequenced: blood. These receptors originate from a young woman with Graves' hyperthyroidism that later progressed to Graves' ophthalmopathy. The CDR3 runs from the conserved cysteine through the conserved F or W. A D gene is named only where the DNA matches it firmly. Expanded clones are given a class, and other clones once, few, many or no size at all.

j_call	clone_size	d_call	v_call	cdr3_nt	cdr3_aa
TRBJ2-2	many	.	TRBV6-1	TGTGCCAGCAGTTTCAAGGGCCCAGTGCACGGGGAGCTGTTTTTT	CASSFKGPVHGELFF
TRBJ2-7	few	.	TRBV19	TGTGCCCTTGTTAAAACCTACGAGCAGTACTTC	CALVKTYEQYF
TRBJ1-4	many	.	TRBV5-5	TGTGCCAGCAGCCGAGGGGTGGCGGCTAATGAAAAACTGTTTTTT	CASSRGVAANEKLFF
TRBJ2-3	many	TRBD2	TRBV3-1	TGTGCCAGCAGCCAAGTTAGCGGGAGTATTGCAGATACGCAGTATTTT	CASSQVSGSIADTQYF
TRBJ2-7	many	.	TRBV20-1	TGCAGTGCTAGAGTTGGGGCGGGATACATCTACGAGCAGTACTTC	CSARVGAGYIYEQYF
TRBJ1-2	many	.	TRBV27	TGTGCCAGCAGCTCTATCACACAGGGTAGGGGCTACACCTTC	CASSSITQGRGYTF
TRBJ1-2	many	.	TRBV20-1	TGCAGTGCTAGGAAAGGCTCCTATGGCTACACCTTC	CSARKGSYGYTF
TRBJ1-5	many	TRBD1	TRBV27	TGTGCCAGCAGTTCCGGGACAGGGGGTTTTCAGCCCCAGCATTTT	CASSSGTGGFQPQHF
TRBJ1-1	.	.	TRBV19	TGTGCCAGTACCCGGACAGCCCTGAACACTGAAGCTTTCTTT	CASTRTALNTEAFF
TRBJ2-7	many	TRBD1	TRBV2	TGTGCCAGCGCCCCAGGGGGACAGGGCTTAACCTACGAGCAGTACTTC	CASAPGGQGLTYEQYF
TRBJ1-1	many	.	TRBV24-1	TGTGCCACCAGTGATGGACAGAGAGACACTGAAGCTTTCTTT	CATSDGQRDTEAFF
TRBJ2-6	.	.	TRBV5-1	TGCGCCAGCAGCTTGGCCAGCGTAGCCTCTGGGGCCAACGTCCTGACTTTC	CASSLASVASGANVLTF
TRBJ1-6	.	.	TRBV3-1	TGTGCCAGCAGCCAATTCAGGGAGGGCTCACCCCTCCACTTT	CASSQFREGSPLHF
TRBJ2-1	many	.	TRBV18	TGTGCCAGCTCACAAGGAGCGGCGGGAATCAATGAGCAGTTCTTC	CASSQGAAGINEQFF
TRBJ2-5	many	.	TRBV30	TGTGCCTGGAGCCGGGGTGGCGGGATCCAAGAGACCCAGTACTTC	CAWSRGGGIQETQYF
TRBJ1-1	many	.	TRBV6-2/TRBV6-3	TGTGCCAGCAGTTCTAACGGAGGACGAGAAGCTTTCTTT	CASSSNGGREAFF
TRBJ2-7	many	.	TRBV11-2	TGTGCCAGCAGCTTAGAGTCACTGGGGGAGCAGTACTTC	CASSLESLGEQYF
TRBJ2-6	few	.	TRBV12-3/TRBV12-4	TGTGCCAGCAGAGGCCCGATTTCTTCGGCTGGGGCCAACGTCCTGACTTTC	CASRGPISSAGANVLTF
TRBJ1-6	many	.	TRBV20-1	TGCAGTGCTAGAGATGGGGGTGAATCACCCCTCCACTTT	CSARDGGESPLHF
TRBJ2-2	.	TRBD2	TRBV19	TGTGCCAGTAGGCCCAGACTAGCGGGAGGGCCTGTTGGCGGGGAGCTGTTTTTT	CASRPRLAGGPVGGELFF
TRBJ2-7	many	TRBD2	TRBV7-9	TGTGCCAGCAGCGCAAGGACTAGCGGGAGGGGGACGTACGAGCAGTACTTC	CASSARTSGRGTYEQYF
TRBJ1-1	.	.	TRBV5-6	TGTGCCAGCAGCCATGGGGAGACCACTGAAGCTTCCTTT	CASSHGETTEASF
TRBJ2-5	few	.	TRBV5-1	TGCGCCAGCAGCTCGGACAGGGTCGCTACCGATGGGGGGGCCCAGTACTTC	CASSSDRVATDGGAQYF
TRBJ2-6	many	.	TRBV30	TGTGCCTGGAGTTTCTCTGGGGCCAACGTCCTGACTTTC	CAWSFSGANVLTF
TRBJ2-7	.	.	TRBV12-3/TRBV12-4	TGTGCCAGCAGTTTAAGTGCAAGCTCCTACGAGCAGTACTTC	CASSLSASSYEQYF
TRBJ2-7	few	.	TRBV19	TGTGCCAGTAGTGTATTGGGGTTGGGAGAGCAGTACTTC	CASSVLGLGEQYF
TRBJ2-7	few	.	TRBV4-1	TGCGCCAGCAGTTCCAGGGGCCCGAGGGAGCAGTACTTC	CASSSRGPREQYF
TRBJ2-2	few	TRBD1	TRBV9	TGTGCCAGCAGCTCCGGACAGGGAAGGACCGGGGAGCTGTTTTTT	CASSSGQGRTGELFF
TRBJ2-5	few	TRBD2	TRBV29-1	TGCAGCGTTGAAGGGCAGAGCTTAGCGGGAGCCCACCAAGAGACCCAGTACTTC	CSVEGQSLAGAHQETQYF
TRBJ2-1	many	TRBD1	TRBV12-3/TRBV12-4	TGTGCCAGCAGCCCTACGACAGGGAATGAGCAGTTCTTC	CASSPTTGNEQFF
TRBJ2-1	few	.	TRBV6-6	TGTGCCAGCAGTTACCGGGAGTTGTTTTACAATGAGCAGTTCTTC	CASSYRELFYNEQFF
TRBJ2-1	many	.	TRBV18	TGTGCCAGCTCACCCCCGGGGCTCGGCGGGAATGAGCAGTTCTTC	CASSPPGLGGNEQFF
TRBJ2-3	many	.	TRBV11-2	TGTGCCAGCAGCTTAGGCGCGGAGTTTGGGACAGATACGCAGTATTTT	CASSLGAEFGTDTQYF
TRBJ2-5	.	TRBD2	TRBV11-2	TGTGCCAGCAGCTTAGCAGGGACTAGCGGTGAGACCCAGTACTTC	CASSLAGTSGETQYF
TRBJ2-3	few	.	TRBV19	TGTGCCAGTAGTATAACAGGGTTCGGCACAGATACGCAGTATTTT	CASSITGFGTDTQYF
TRBJ2-1	many	.	TRBV7-9	TGTGCCAGCAGCTGGGGGGCGCTGGGTGCGGGCAATGAGCAGTTCTTC	CASSWGALGAGNEQFF
TRBJ2-2	few	.	TRBV27	TGTGCCAGCAGTTTCGGGGGGAACACCGGGGAGCTGTTTTTT	CASSFGGNTGELFF
TRBJ2-1	many	TRBD2	TRBV11-1	TGTGCCAGCAGCTTCCCGACTGTCGGGCTAACTAGCGGGAGGGCTGTCAATGAGCAGTTCTTC	CASSFPTVGLTSGRAVNEQFF